The next 17 T cell receptor beta chains were all read from a single sample in a study of cytomegalovirus exposure and HLA in healthy donors. Primers: 60 Vbeta forward and 13 Jbeta reverse. Clones were sequenced by immunoSEQ multiplex PCR, and TCRdb holds only the in-frame ones, with some missing. Recorded here are roughly 100,000 clones; the top ten clones represent 3.5%. The material sequenced was PBMCs. The receptor source for this set is a man aged 40-49 years in good health and CMV-seronegative.

This chain joins TRBV5-6 and TRBJ1-5; possibly TRBD1 for D (6 bases). CDR3 size: 16 residues. The V gene lost 4 bases and the J gene lost 3 bases, with 17 bases spanning the gap. Looked up from germline, CDR1 is SGHDT and CDR2 is YYEEEE. CDR3 DNA: TGTGCCAGCAGCCGAAGGGCAGGGGTTAACAATCAGCCCCAGCATTTT. Its protein is CASSRRAGVNNQPQHF.

This chain connects TRBV19 to TRBJ1-2; the D is unclear. Germline V gives CDR1 LNHDA, CDR2 SQIVND (reference sequence). The V end was cut by 1 base, the J end by 8 bases, with 5 bases between. The CDR3 covers 11 residues. Here the CDR3 reads CASSIAGGYTF. CDR3 sequence (DNA): TGTGCCAGTAGTATAGCAGGAGGCTACACCTTC.

This rearrangement joins TRBV6-5 to TRBJ1-4; 9 nucleotides align to TRBD1. This CDR3 has 14 residues. Trimming removed 2 bases from V and 10 bases from J; junction bases left unmatched: 5. CDR1 MNHEY and CDR2 SVGAGI come from the germline V gene. DNA of the CDR3: TGTGCCAGCAGTTACGAACAGGGGGCTGGAAAACTGTTTTTT. Translation gives CASSYEQGAGKLFF.

The chain links TRBV19 to TRBJ1-6, with 8 bases that match TRBD1. With 7 bases clipped from V and 6 bases from J, the junction kept 5 bases outside the gene matches. Germline-derived CDR1 and CDR2 are LNHDA and SQIVND (reference sequence). This CDR3 spans 14 amino acids. Here the CDR3 DNA reads TGTGCCAGTAATACGGACAGGGTTAATTCACCCCTCCACTTT. This translates into CASNTDRVNSPLHF.

The gene calls are TRBV6-5 and TRBJ1-6, with 8 bases aligning to TRBD1. From germline, CDR1 is MNHEY and CDR2 SVGAGI. There are 16 residues in the CDR3. With V trimmed by 0 bases and J by 9 bases, 7 bases remained unmatched. In DNA, the CDR3 is TGTGCCAGCAGTTACTCCGCAGGGGGCGTGGGTTCACCCCTCCACTTT. It encodes CASSYSAGGVGSPLHF.

This chain joins TRBV9 and TRBJ2-1; TRBD1 agrees at 8 bases. V lost 4 bases, J lost 5 bases, and 5 bases stayed unmatched. Germline assignment: CDR1 SGDLS and CDR2 YYNGEE. The CDR3 runs 14 residues. The CDR3 DNA is TGTGCCAGCAGCTCCGACAGGGGTCACAATGAGCAGTTCTTC. Translating it yields CASSSDRGHNEQFF.

The chain couples TRBV19 to TRBJ2-2; the match to TRBD1 covers 7 bases. The CDR3 runs to 16 residues. The V gene end was trimmed by 6 bases and the J gene end by 1 base; junction bases not matched to a gene: 8. Germline CDR1 is LNHDA and CDR2 is SQIVND (reference sequence). CDR3 sequence: CASRKQGQVNTGELFF. Here the CDR3 DNA reads TGTGCCAGTAGGAAACAGGGGCAAGTGAACACCGGGGAGCTGTTTTTT. The complete variable domain, with remaining parts taken from reference TRBV19 and TRBJ2-2, reads DGGITQSPKYLFRKEGQNVTLSCEQNLNHDAMYWYRQDPGQGLRLIYYSQIVNDFQKGDIAEGYSVSREKKESFPLTVTSAQKNPTAFYLCASRKQGQVNTGELFFGEGSRLTVL.

The chain couples TRBV27 to TRBJ2-2; TRBD1 matches 7 bases. Losses at the gene ends were 2 bases for V and 1 base for J; bases not matched to a gene: 4. The CDR3 covers 16 residues. Germline-derived CDR1 and CDR2 are MNHEY and SMNVEV (reference sequence). The CDR3 DNA is TGTGCCAGCAGTTTAGGTCAGGGGGTGAACACCGGGGAGCTGTTTTTT. Encoded protein: CASSLGQGVNTGELFF.

The gene calls are TRBV27 and TRBJ2-4; TRBD1 agrees at 10 bases. Germline V gene lookup returns CDR1 MNHEY and CDR2 SMNVEV (reference sequence). This CDR3 is built from 20 residues. The J segment lost 0 bases and the V segment lost 6 bases, leaving 17 bases of the junction unmatched. CDR3 nucleotides: TGTGCCAGCAGCCGTATCGTTGGGACAGGGGACTTTGCAGCCAAAAACATTCAGTACTTC. This sequence encodes CASSRIVGTGDFAAKNIQYF.

The V call is TRBV15, the J call TRBJ2-7; 10 bases map to TRBD1. The V segment lost 1 base and the J segment 5 bases; nucleotides outside the gene matches: 8. Per the germline V gene, CDR1 is LNHNV and CDR2 is YYDKDF (reference sequence). The CDR3 runs to 16 residues. The chain's CDR3 is CATSRVEGTGVDEQYF. DNA of the CDR3: TGTGCCACCAGCAGAGTAGAAGGGACAGGGGTCGACGAGCAGTACTTC.

The V and J genes are TRBV27 and TRBJ1-1; tentative D call: TRBD1 (5 bases). CDR3 size: 13 residues. The germline CDR1 and CDR2 sequences are MNHEY and SMNVEV (reference sequence). With 8 bases removed from V and 6 bases from J, the gap between germline ends came to 16 bases. The CDR3 coding sequence is TGTGCCAGCGCCTCGGGGGGATATGCTGAAGCTTTCTTT. Translating it yields CASASGGYAEAFF.

V and J are TRBV19 and TRBJ2-3, with TRBD1 matching over 10 bases. The V segment lost 4 bases and the J segment 3 bases; nucleotides outside the gene matches: 13. This CDR3 comprises 18 residues. Germline lookup yields CDR1 LNHDA and CDR2 SQIVND (reference sequence). DNA of the CDR3: TGTGCCAGTAGTACCCTAAACCCGGGGACAGGGGCTACAGATACGCAGTATTTT. It codes for CASSTLNPGTGATDTQYF.

The chain couples TRBV28 to TRBJ2-6; D not resolved. With 3 bases removed from V and 1 base from J, the gap between germline ends came to 4 bases. Germline CDR1 MDHEN, CDR2 SYDVKM. The CDR3 runs 14 residues. The CDR3 reads CASSFLSGANVLTF. CDR3 DNA sequence: TGTGCCAGCAGTTTTCTATCTGGGGCCAACGTCCTGACTTTC.

The J gene is TRBJ1-1, the V gene TRBV15; D remains ambiguous. Germline V gene lookup returns CDR1 LNHNV and CDR2 YYDKDF (reference sequence). The V gene lost 3 bases and the J gene lost 5 bases, with 10 bases spanning the gap. This CDR3 region has 13 residues. The CDR3 sequence is CATSRDLGTEAFF. The CDR3 DNA reads as TGTGCCACCAGCAGGGACTTAGGGACTGAAGCTTTCTTT.

The chain combines TRBV18 with TRBJ2-7, with D unclear. The germline gives CDR1 KGHSH, CDR2 LQKENI. Trimming cost V 1 base and J 0 bases, with 10 bases left between them. CDR3 length equals 15 residues. The CDR3 spells CASSPRSTGSYEQYF. In DNA, the CDR3 is TGTGCCAGCTCACCACGAAGTACCGGCTCCTACGAGCAGTACTTC. The whole variable domain, filled in from reference TRBV18 and TRBJ2-7, reads NAGVMQNPRHLVRRRGQEARLRCSPMKGHSHVYWYRQLPEEGLKFMVYLQKENIIDESGMPKERFSAEFPKEGPSILRIQQVVRGDSAAYFCASSPRSTGSYEQYFGPGTRLTVT.

This chain connects TRBV23-1 to TRBJ1-5, with 8 nucleotides matching TRBD1. TRBV23-1 is reported as an ORF; its role is uncertain. The CDR3 contains 17 residues. V was clipped by 0 bases and J by 7 bases; unmatched bases: 11. The CDR3 DNA reads as TGCGCCAGCAGTCAATCCGAGGACAGGGTGGGGACCCAGCCCCAGCATTTT. It specifies CASSQSEDRVGTQPQHF.

The chain uses TRBV10-1 and TRBJ1-2; D possibly corresponds to TRBD1 (6 bases). Germline CDR1 and CDR2: WNHNN and SYGVQD (reference sequence). Trimming took off 4 bases at V and 1 base at J, with 7 bases between the two ends. The CDR3 consists of 13 residues. The CDR3 DNA follows: TGCGCCAGCAGTGCGGACAGTAACTATGGCTACACCTTC. The encoded protein is CASSADSNYGYTF.